Following are 17 T cell receptor beta chains from one sample sequenced in a study of shared clonotypes between healthy human individuals. The assay was immunoSEQ multiplex PCR, and TCRdb's table has in-frame clones only and misses some. This sample carries a few million clones, approximately 93% of them seen once, and the ten largest clones take around 0.4%. The specimen was naive CD4+ T cells from PBMCs. Subset defined: CD45RA+ positively selected. The receptors stem from a man aged 18 to 29 in good health. Some clones in this sample may be carry-over from other donors' samples.

The sample holds one count of this clone. The rearrangement links TRBV29-1 to TRBJ2-3; D is uncertain. CDR1 is SQVTM and CDR2 is ANQGSEA in the germline V gene. The CDR3 spans 12 residues. Trimming took off 5 bases at V and 1 base at J, with 7 bases between the two ends. The CDR3 is CSVLGGTDTQYF. DNA for the CDR3: TGCAGCGTTTTAGGTGGCACAGATACGCAGTATTTT.

The rearrangement joins TRBV10-1 to TRBJ2-3, with a tentative D call TRBD1 (6 bases). This CDR3 contains 13 residues. In germline, CDR1 is WNHNN, CDR2 SYGVQD (reference sequence). The germline V and J ends were trimmed by 6 bases and 2 bases, with 9 bases remaining between them. DNA of the CDR3: TGCGCCAGCAGGCAGGGGCTCACAGATACGCAGTATTTT. Translation gives CASRQGLTDTQYF.

The sample holds one count of this clone. The chain joins TRBV5-1 to TRBJ1-4; no clear D gene. CDR3 length equals 15 residues. Trimming stripped 5 bases from V and 8 bases from J, with 19 bases between. Germline V gives CDR1 SGHRS, CDR2 YFSETQ. CDR3: CASRSDGRRIEKLFF. Written as DNA, the CDR3 is TGCGCCAGCAGGTCAGACGGGCGGAGGATAGAAAAACTGTTTTTT. The complete variable domain, with remaining parts taken from reference TRBV5-1 and TRBJ1-4, reads KAGVTQTPRYLIKTRGQQVTLSCSPISGHRSVSWYQQTPGQGLQFLFEYFSETQRNKGNFPGRFSGRQFSNSRSEMNVSTLELGDSALYLCASRSDGRRIEKLFFGSGTQLSVL.

V usage is TRBV11-3 and J usage is TRBJ2-2; D remains unclear. From germline, CDR1 is SGHNT and CDR2 YENEEA. Trimming left V 4 bases short and J 6 bases short, with 21 bases between. CDR3 length equals 17 residues. CDR3 sequence: CASSSRRRGNSPGELFF. As DNA, the CDR3 is TGTGCCAGCAGCTCACGGCGGCGTGGAAATTCCCCCGGGGAGCTGTTTTTT.

This clone was detected only once. The chain combines TRBV7-2 with TRBJ1-5; weak D call: TRBD1 (5 bases). The CDR3 length is 15 residues. The V gene's germline CDR1 is SGHTA and CDR2 FQGNSA. V shed 1 base and J shed 7 bases, with 14 bases lying between them. The CDR3 spells CASSLVGQGYQPQHF. CDR3 nucleotide sequence: TGTGCCAGCAGCTTAGTGGGCCAGGGCTACCAGCCCCAGCATTTT.

This clone came up once. The V gene is TRBV5-1, the J gene TRBJ2-7; 10 positions match TRBD2. This CDR3 spans 16 amino acids. V shed 1 base and J 3 bases; nucleotides not matched to a gene: 7. The V gene's germline CDR1 is SGHRS and CDR2 YFSETQ. This chain's CDR3 is CASSLSAGGYNYEQYF. The CDR3 region has the DNA TGCGCCAGCAGCTTGTCAGCGGGAGGGTATAACTACGAGCAGTACTTC. The full variable domain, in which reference TRBV5-1 and TRBJ2-7 provide the parts outside the CDR3, is KAGVTQTPRYLIKTRGQQVTLSCSPISGHRSVSWYQQTPGQGLQFLFEYFSETQRNKGNFPGRFSGRQFSNSRSEMNVSTLELGDSALYLCASSLSAGGYNYEQYFGPGTRLTVT.

This clone was observed a single time. The identical CDR3 is also encoded by other nucleotide sequences in the sample. This chain connects TRBV5-1 to TRBJ2-7; D is unclear. Germline V lookup: CDR1 SGHRS, CDR2 YFSETQ. This CDR3 contains 13 residues. V lost 0 bases and J lost 3, with 7 bases in between. The DNA of the CDR3 is TGCGCCAGCAGCTTGGACAGAGTCTACGAGCAGTACTTC. Amino acid sequence: CASSLDRVYEQYF.

V is TRBV10-1 and J is TRBJ2-3; 13 nucleotides agree with TRBD2. V was clipped by 6 bases and J by 4 bases; unmatched bases: 16. In germline, CDR1 is WNHNN, CDR2 SYGVQD (reference sequence). The length of the CDR3 is 19 residues. The CDR3 reads CASSEAGTSGAAPPDTQYF. CDR3 bases: TGCGCCAGCAGCGAAGCCGGGACTAGCGGGGCCGCCCCCCCAGATACGCAGTATTTT.

The J gene is TRBJ2-7, the V gene TRBV2; the match to TRBD2 covers 7 bases. Germline V gene sequence: CDR1 SNHLY, CDR2 FYNNEI. J was trimmed by 1 base and V by 4 bases; bases with no gene match: 13. The CDR3 covers 17 residues. The CDR3 protein is CASSGGLGREMSYEQYF. CDR3 coding DNA: TGTGCCAGCAGTGGAGGGTTAGGGCGGGAGATGTCCTACGAGCAGTACTTC.

The V and J genes are TRBV28 and TRBJ1-6; D is unclear. The CDR3 runs 12 residues. The germline gives CDR1 MDHEN, CDR2 SYDVKM. The V end was cut by 3 bases, the J end by 8 bases, with 5 bases between. The chain's CDR3 is CASSLGYSPLHF. The DNA for the CDR3 is TGTGCCAGCAGTTTGGGTTATTCACCCCTCCACTTT.

CDR3 bases: TGTGCCAGCAGCGTTTTTGGCGGCAGGGCCCCTGGTAGCGGGGAGCTGTTTTTT. Protein: CASSVFGGRAPGSGELFF. V and J are TRBV11-2 and TRBJ2-2; perhaps TRBD1 as D (5 bases). V was trimmed by 5 bases and J by 7 bases, leaving 26 bases between them. Germline V gives CDR1 SGHAT, CDR2 FQNNGV. CDR3 length: 18 residues. Combining the CDR3 with reference TRBV11-2 and TRBJ2-2 gives the whole variable domain EAGVAQSPRYKIIEKRQSVAFWCNPISGHATLYWYQQILGQGPKLLIQFQNNGVVDDSQLPKDRFSAERLKGVDSTLKIQPAKLEDSAVYLCASSVFGGRAPGSGELFFGEGSRLTVL.

The rearrangement uses TRBV7-6 and TRBJ1-1; TRBD1 matches 8 bases. Trimming cost V 5 bases and J 3 bases; bases outside gene matches: 11. The CDR3 extends over 16 amino acids. In germline, CDR1 is SGHVS, CDR2 FNYEAQ. CDR3 sequence reads: CASSLRGLGEYTEAFF. In DNA form, the CDR3 reads TGTGCCAGCAGCCTCAGGGGGCTGGGGGAGTACACTGAAGCTTTCTTT. The variable domain in full, completed from reference TRBV7-6 and TRBJ1-1, reads GAGVSQSPRYKVTKRGQDVALRCDPISGHVSLYWYRQALGQGPEFLTYFNYEAQQDKSGLPNDRFSAERPEGSISTLTIQRTEQRDSAMYRCASSLRGLGEYTEAFFGQGTRLTVV.

The V gene is TRBV6-5, the J gene TRBJ2-7; 14 bases fit TRBD2. This CDR3 has 15 residues. Germline values: CDR1 MNHEY, CDR2 SVGAGI. Trimming cost V 4 bases and J 1 base; bases outside gene matches: 0. This chain's CDR3 is CASSWTSGRSYEQYF. CDR3 coding DNA: TGTGCCAGCAGTTGGACTAGCGGGAGGTCCTACGAGCAGTACTTC.

The chain uses TRBV5-4 and TRBJ2-1; 10 positions match TRBD2. CDR3 length equals 15 residues. Trimming took 1 base from V and 7 from J; bases not matched to a gene: 5. Per the germline V gene, CDR1 is SGHNT and CDR2 is YYREEE (reference sequence). The CDR3 DNA is TGTGCCAGCAGCTTGAGCGGGAGGGGCGGGAATGAGCAGTTCTTC. Amino acid sequence: CASSLSGRGGNEQFF. Combining the CDR3 with reference TRBV5-4 and TRBJ2-1 gives the whole variable domain ETGVTQSPTHLIKTRGQQVTLRCSSQSGHNTVSWYQQALGQGPQFIFQYYREEENGRGNFPPRFSGLQFPNYSSELNVNALELDDSALYLCASSLSGRGGNEQFFGPGTRLTVL.

The genes are TRBV6-5 and TRBJ2-5; D call uncertain. V gave up 6 bases and J gave up 1 base, with 15 bases separating them. The CDR3 is 15 amino acids. Germline CDR1 is MNHEY and CDR2 is SVGAGI. CDR3 sequence reads: CASSLFSAIQETQYF. As DNA, the CDR3 is TGTGCCAGCAGCCTCTTTTCCGCCATCCAAGAGACCCAGTACTTC.

The chain is built from TRBV11-3 and TRBJ1-1; no firm D call. Germline values: CDR1 SGHNT, CDR2 YENEEA. The V end was cut by 3 bases, the J end by 3 bases, with 8 bases between. The CDR3 is 13 residues long. CDR3 loop: CASSFRPDTEAFF. The CDR3 nucleotides read TGTGCCAGCAGCTTTAGACCGGACACTGAAGCTTTCTTT.

The V call is TRBV2, the J call TRBJ1-5; weak D call: TRBD1 (5 bases). The germline gives CDR1 SNHLY, CDR2 FYNNEI. This CDR3 region has 16 residues. V was cut by 5 bases and J by 3 bases, with 17 bases left in between. The CDR3 sequence: CASSPRAGGTNQPQHF. CDR3 in DNA: TGTGCCAGCAGTCCCCGGGCCGGGGGGACCAATCAGCCCCAGCATTTT.